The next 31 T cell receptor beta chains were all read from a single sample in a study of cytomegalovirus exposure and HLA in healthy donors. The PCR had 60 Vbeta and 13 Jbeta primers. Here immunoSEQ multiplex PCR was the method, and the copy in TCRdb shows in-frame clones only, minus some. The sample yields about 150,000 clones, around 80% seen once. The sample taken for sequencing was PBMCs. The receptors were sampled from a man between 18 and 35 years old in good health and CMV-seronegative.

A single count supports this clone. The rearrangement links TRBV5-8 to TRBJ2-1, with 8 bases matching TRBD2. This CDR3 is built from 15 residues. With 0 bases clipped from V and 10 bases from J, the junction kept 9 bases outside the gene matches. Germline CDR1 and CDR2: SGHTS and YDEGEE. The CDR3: CASSLASGSLKEQFF. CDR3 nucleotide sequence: TGTGCCAGCAGCTTGGCGAGCGGGAGCTTGAAAGAGCAGTTCTTC.

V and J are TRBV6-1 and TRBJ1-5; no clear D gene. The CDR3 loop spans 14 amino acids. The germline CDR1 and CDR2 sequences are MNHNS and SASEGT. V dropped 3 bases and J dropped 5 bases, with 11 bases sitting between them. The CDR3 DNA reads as TGTGCCAGCAGTGAGAGGGTTTCGGATCAGCCCCAGCATTTT. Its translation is CASSERVSDQPQHF.

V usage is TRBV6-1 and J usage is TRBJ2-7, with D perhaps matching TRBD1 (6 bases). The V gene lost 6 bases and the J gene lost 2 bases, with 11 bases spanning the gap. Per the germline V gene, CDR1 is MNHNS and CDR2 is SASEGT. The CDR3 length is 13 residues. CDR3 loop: CASSGQNTYEQYF. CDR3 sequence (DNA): TGTGCCAGCAGCGGACAGAACACCTACGAGCAGTACTTC.

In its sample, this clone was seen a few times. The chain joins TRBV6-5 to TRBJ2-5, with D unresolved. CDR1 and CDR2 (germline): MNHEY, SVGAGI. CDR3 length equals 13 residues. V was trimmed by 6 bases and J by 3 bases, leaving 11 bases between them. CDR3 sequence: CASRDLSEETQYF. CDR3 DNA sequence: TGTGCCAGCAGAGATTTAAGCGAAGAGACCCAGTACTTC.

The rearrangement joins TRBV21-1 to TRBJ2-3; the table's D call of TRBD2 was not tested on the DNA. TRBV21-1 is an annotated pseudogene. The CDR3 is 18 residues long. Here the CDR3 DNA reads TGTGCCAGCAGCAAAGGGTCGGCGGCTAGCGGACGCACAGATACGCAGTATTTT. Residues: CASSKGSAASGRTDTQYF.

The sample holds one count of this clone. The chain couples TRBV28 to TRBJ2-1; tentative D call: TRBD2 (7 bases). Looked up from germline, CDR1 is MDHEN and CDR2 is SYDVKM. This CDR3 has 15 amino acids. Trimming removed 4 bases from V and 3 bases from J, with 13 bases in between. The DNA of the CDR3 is TGTGCCAGCAGTTGGAGGGGGGGGTACTACAATGAGCAGTTCTTC. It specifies CASSWRGGYYNEQFF.

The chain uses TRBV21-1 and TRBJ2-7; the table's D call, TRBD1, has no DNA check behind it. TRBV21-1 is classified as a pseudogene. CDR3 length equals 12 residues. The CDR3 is CASSKWGHEQYF. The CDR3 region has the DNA TGTGCCAGCAGCAAATGGGGCCACGAGCAGTACTTC.

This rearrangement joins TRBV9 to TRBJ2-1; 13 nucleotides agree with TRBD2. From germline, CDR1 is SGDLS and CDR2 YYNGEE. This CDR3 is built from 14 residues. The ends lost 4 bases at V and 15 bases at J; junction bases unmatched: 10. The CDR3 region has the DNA TGTGCCAGCAGCCCACTAGCGGGAGGGCCAATGCCGTTCTTC. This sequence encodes CASSPLAGGPMPFF.

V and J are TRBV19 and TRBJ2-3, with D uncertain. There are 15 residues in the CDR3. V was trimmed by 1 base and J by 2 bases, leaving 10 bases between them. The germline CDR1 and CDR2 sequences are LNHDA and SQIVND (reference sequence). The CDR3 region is CASSIGGSYTDTQYF. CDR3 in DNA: TGTGCCAGTAGTATAGGAGGCAGCTACACAGATACGCAGTATTTT.

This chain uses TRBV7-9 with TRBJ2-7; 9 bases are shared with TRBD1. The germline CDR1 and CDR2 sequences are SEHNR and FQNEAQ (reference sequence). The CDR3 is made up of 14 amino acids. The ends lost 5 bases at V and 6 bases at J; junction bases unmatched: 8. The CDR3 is CASSHRDRASEQYF. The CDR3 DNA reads TGTGCCAGCAGCCACCGGGACAGGGCCTCCGAGCAGTACTTC.

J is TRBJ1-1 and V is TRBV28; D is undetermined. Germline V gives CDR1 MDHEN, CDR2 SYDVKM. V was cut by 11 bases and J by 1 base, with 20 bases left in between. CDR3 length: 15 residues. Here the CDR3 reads CASSTSDSGNTEAFF. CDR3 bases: TGTGCCTCCTCCACCTCGGACTCGGGGAACACTGAAGCTTTCTTT.

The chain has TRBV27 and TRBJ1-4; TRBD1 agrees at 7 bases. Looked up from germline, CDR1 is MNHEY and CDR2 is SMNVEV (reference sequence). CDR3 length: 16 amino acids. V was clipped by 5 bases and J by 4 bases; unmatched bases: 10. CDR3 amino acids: CASSPQGEVINEKLFF. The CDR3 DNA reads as TGTGCCAGCAGTCCCCAGGGGGAGGTTATTAATGAAAAACTGTTTTTT.

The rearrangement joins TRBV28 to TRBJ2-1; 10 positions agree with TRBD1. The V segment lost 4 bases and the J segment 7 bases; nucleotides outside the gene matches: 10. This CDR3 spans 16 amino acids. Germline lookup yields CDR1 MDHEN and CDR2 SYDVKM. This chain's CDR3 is CASSSPGDRGLNEQFF. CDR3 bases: TGTGCCAGCAGTTCCCCGGGGGACAGGGGATTGAATGAGCAGTTCTTC.

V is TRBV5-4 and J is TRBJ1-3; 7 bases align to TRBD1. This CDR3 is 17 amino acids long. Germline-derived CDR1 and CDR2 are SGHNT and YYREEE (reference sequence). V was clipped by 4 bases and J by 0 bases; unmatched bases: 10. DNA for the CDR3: TGTGCCAGCAGCCCAAAGGATACAGGGGCCTCTGGAAACACCATATATTTT. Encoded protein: CASSPKDTGASGNTIYF.

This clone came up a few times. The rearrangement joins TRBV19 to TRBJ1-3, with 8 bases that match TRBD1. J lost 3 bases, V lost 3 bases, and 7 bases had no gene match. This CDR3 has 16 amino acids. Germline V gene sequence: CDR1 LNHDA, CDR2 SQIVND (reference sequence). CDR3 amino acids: CASSIWTGRNGNTIYF. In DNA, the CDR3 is TGTGCCAGTAGTATTTGGACAGGGCGAAATGGAAACACCATATATTTT. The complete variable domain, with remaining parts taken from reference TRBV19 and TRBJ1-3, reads DGGITQSPKYLFRKEGQNVTLSCEQNLNHDAMYWYRQDPGQGLRLIYYSQIVNDFQKGDIAEGYSVSREKKESFPLTVTSAQKNPTAFYLCASSIWTGRNGNTIYFGEGSWLTVV.

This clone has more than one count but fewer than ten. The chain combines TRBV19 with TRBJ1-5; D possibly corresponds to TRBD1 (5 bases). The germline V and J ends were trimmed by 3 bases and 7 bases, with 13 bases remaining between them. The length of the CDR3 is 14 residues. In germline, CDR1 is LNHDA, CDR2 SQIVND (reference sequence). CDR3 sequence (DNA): TGTGCCAGTAGTATTGGCGGGGGGAGCCAGCCCCAGCATTTT. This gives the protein CASSIGGGSQPQHF.

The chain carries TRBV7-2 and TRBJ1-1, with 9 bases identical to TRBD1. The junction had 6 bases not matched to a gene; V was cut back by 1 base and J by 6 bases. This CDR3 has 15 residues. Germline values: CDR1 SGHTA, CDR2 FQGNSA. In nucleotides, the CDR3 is TGTGCCAGCAGCTTAGTTAGGACAGGGGTTGCTGAAGCTTTCTTT. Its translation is CASSLVRTGVAEAFF.

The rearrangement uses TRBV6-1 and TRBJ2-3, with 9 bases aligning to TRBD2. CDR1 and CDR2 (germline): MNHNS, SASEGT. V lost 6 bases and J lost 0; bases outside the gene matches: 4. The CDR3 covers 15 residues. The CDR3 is CASRLSGGSTDTQYF. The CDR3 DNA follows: TGTGCCAGCAGGCTTAGCGGGGGCAGCACAGATACGCAGTATTTT.

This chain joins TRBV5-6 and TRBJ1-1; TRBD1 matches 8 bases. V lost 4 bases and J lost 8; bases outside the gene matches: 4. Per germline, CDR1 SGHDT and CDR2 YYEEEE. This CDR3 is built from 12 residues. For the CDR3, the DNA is TGTGCCAGCAGCCCAACAGGGGGAGAAGCTTTCTTT. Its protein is CASSPTGGEAFF.

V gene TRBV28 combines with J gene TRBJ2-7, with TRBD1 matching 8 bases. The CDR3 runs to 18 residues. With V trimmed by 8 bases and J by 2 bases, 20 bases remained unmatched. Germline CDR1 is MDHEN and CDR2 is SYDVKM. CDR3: CASSRYDIWDRNTYEQYF. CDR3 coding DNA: TGTGCCAGCTCTCGATACGATATATGGGACAGGAACACCTACGAGCAGTACTTC.

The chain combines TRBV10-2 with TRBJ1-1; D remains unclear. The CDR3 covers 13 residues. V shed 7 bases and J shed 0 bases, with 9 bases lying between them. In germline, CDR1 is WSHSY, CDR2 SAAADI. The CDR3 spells CASKEGLNTEAFF. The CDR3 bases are TGCGCCAGCAAAGAGGGATTGAACACTGAAGCTTTCTTT.

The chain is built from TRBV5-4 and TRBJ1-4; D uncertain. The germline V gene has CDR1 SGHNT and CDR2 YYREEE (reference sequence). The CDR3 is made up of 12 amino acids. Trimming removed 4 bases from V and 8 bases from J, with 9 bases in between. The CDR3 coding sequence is TGTGCCAGCAGCGTCCCCGGGGAAAAACTGTTTTTT. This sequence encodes CASSVPGEKLFF. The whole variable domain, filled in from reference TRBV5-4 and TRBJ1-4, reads ETGVTQSPTHLIKTRGQQVTLRCSSQSGHNTVSWYQQALGQGPQFIFQYYREEENGRGNFPPRFSGLQFPNYSSELNVNALELDDSALYLCASSVPGEKLFFGSGTQLSVL.

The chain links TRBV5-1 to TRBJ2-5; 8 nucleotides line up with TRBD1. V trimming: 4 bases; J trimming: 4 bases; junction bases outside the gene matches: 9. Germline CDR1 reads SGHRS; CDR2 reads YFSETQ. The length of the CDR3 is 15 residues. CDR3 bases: TGCGCCAGCAGCCAACCCTCCGACAGGGGAGAGACCCAGTACTTC. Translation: CASSQPSDRGETQYF. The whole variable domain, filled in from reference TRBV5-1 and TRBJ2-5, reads KAGVTQTPRYLIKTRGQQVTLSCSPISGHRSVSWYQQTPGQGLQFLFEYFSETQRNKGNFPGRFSGRQFSNSRSEMNVSTLELGDSALYLCASSQPSDRGETQYFGPGTRLLVL.

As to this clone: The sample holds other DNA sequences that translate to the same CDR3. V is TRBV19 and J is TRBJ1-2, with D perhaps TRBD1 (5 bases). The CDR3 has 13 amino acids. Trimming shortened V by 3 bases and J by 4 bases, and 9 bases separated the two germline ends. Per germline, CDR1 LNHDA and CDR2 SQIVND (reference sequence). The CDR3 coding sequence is TGTGCCAGTAGTATCGTCGACAGCTATGGCTACACCTTC. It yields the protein CASSIVDSYGYTF. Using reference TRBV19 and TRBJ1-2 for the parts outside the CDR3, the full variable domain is DGGITQSPKYLFRKEGQNVTLSCEQNLNHDAMYWYRQDPGQGLRLIYYSQIVNDFQKGDIAEGYSVSREKKESFPLTVTSAQKNPTAFYLCASSIVDSYGYTFGSGTRLTVV.

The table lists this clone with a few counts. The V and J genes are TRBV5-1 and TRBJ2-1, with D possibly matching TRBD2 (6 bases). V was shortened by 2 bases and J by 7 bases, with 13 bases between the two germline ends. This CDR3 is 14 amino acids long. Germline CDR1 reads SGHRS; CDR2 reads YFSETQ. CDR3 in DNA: TGCGCCAGCAGCTTATCCGGGACTCTTAATGAGCAGTTCTTC. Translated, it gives CASSLSGTLNEQFF. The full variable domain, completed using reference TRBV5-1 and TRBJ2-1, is KAGVTQTPRYLIKTRGQQVTLSCSPISGHRSVSWYQQTPGQGLQFLFEYFSETQRNKGNFPGRFSGRQFSNSRSEMNVSTLELGDSALYLCASSLSGTLNEQFFGPGTRLTVL.

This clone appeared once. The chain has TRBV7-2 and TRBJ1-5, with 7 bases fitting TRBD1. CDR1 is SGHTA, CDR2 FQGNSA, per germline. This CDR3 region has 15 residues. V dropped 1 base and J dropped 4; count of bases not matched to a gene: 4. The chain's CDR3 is CASSLGQGWNQPQHF. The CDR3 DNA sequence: TGTGCCAGCAGCTTAGGACAGGGATGGAATCAGCCCCAGCATTTT.

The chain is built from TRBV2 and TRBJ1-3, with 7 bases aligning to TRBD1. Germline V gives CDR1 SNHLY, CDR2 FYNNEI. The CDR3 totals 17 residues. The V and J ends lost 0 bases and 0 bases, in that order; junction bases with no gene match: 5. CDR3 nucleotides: TGTGCCAGCAGTGAAGCGAACAGGGGCCCCTCTGGAAACACCATATATTTT. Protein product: CASSEANRGPSGNTIYF.

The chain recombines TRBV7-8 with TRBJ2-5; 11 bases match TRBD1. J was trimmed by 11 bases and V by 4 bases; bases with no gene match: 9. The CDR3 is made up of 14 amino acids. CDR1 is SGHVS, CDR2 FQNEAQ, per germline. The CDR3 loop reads CASSSGQGAREQYF. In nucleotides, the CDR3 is TGTGCCAGCAGCTCCGGACAGGGGGCGCGGGAGCAGTACTTC.

The CDR3 loop is CASSIRGMGKFF. In nucleotides, the CDR3 is TGTGCCAGTAGTATACGGGGGATGGGTAAGTTCTTC. V is TRBV19 and J is TRBJ2-1; perhaps TRBD2 as D (6 bases). Per the germline V gene, CDR1 is LNHDA and CDR2 is SQIVND (reference sequence). V gave up 2 bases and J gave up 14 bases, with 13 bases separating them. The CDR3 has 12 residues.

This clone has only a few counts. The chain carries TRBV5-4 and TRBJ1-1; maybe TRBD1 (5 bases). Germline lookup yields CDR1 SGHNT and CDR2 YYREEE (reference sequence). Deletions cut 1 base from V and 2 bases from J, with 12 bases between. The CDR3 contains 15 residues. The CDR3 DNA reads TGTGCCAGCAGCTTGCGACCAGGGCGAAACACTGAAGCTTTCTTT. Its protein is CASSLRPGRNTEAFF. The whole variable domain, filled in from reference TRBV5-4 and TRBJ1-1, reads ETGVTQSPTHLIKTRGQQVTLRCSSQSGHNTVSWYQQALGQGPQFIFQYYREEENGRGNFPPRFSGLQFPNYSSELNVNALELDDSALYLCASSLRPGRNTEAFFGQGTRLTVV.

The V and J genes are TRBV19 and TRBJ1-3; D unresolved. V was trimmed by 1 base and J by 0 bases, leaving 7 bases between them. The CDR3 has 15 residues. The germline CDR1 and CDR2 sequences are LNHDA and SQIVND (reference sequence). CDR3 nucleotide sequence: TGTGCCAGTAGTATAGGTCGGTCCTCTGGAAACACCATATATTTT. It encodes CASSIGRSSGNTIYF.